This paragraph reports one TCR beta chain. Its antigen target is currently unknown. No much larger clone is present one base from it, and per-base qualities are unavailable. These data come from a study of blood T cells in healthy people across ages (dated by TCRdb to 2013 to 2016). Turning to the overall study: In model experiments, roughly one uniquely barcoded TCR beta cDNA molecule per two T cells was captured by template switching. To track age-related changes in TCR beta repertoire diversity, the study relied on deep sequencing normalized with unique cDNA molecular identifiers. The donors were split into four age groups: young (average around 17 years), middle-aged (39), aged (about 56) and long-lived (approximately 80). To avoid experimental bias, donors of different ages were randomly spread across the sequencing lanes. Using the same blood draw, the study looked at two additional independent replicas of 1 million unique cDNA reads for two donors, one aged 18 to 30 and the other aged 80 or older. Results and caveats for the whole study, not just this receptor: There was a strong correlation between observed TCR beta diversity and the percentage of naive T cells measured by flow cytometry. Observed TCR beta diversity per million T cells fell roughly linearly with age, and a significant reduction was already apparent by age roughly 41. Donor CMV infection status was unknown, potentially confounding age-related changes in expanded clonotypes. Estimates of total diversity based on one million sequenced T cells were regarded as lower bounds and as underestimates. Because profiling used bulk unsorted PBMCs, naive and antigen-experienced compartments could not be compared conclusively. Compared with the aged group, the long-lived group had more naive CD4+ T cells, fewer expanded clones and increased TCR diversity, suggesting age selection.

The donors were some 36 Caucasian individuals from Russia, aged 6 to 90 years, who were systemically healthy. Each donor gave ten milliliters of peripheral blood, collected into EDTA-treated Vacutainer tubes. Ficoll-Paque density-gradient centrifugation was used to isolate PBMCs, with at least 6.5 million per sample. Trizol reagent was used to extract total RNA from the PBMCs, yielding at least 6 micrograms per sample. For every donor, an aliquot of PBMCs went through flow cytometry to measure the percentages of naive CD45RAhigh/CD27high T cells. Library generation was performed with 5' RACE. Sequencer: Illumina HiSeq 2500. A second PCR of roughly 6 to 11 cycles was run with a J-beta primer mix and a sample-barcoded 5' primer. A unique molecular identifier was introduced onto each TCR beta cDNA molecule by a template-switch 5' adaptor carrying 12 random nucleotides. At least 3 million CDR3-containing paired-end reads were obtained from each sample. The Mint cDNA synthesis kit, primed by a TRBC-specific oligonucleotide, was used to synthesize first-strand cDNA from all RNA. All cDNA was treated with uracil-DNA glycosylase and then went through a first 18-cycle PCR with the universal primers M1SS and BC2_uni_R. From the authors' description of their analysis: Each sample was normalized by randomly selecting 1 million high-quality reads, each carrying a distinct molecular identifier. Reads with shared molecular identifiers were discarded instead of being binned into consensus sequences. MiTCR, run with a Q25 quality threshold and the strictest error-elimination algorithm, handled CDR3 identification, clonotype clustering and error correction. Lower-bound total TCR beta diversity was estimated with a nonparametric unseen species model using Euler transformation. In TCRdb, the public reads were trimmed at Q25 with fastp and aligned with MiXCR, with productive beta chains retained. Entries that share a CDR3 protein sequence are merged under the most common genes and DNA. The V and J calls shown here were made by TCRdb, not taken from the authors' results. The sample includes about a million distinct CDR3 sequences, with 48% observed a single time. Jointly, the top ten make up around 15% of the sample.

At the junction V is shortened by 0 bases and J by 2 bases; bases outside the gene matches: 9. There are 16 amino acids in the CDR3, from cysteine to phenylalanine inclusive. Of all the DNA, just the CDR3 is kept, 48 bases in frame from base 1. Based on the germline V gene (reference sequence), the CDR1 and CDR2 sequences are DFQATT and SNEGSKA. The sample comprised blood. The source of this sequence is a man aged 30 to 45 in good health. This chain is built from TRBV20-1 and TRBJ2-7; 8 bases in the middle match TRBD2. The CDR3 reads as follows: CSARDDGGVHPYEQYF. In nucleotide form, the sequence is TGCAGTGCTAGAGACGACGGGGGGGTTCACCCCTACGAGCAGTACTTC.